What follows describes a single T cell receptor (beta chain). The sample comes from a study of T cell changes during pregnancy in multiple sclerosis. CDR3 length: 15 amino acids. Germline V gives CDR1 MNHEY, CDR2 SMNVEV (reference sequence). V shed 6 bases and J 4 bases; nucleotides not matched to a gene: 10. Some clones are missing from TCRdb's copy, which holds only in-frame ones; the method was immunoSEQ multiplex PCR. This sample has around 80,000 clones, with approximately 95% found just once. The chain uses TRBV27 and TRBJ1-1, with TRBD1 matching over 8 bases. This receptor was taken from a female donor in good health, enrolled as a control in a pregnancy study. Sample: peripheral blood, taken in the second trimester of pregnancy. This CDR3 reads CASSPGGWGTTEAFF. The CDR3 DNA is TGTGCCAGCAGCCCAGGGGGCTGGGGAACCACTGAAGCTTTCTTT.